This is a list of T cell receptor beta chains from one sample in a study of blood T cells in healthy people across ages. Via MiXCR, TCRdb re-called the 5' RACE reads, giving one row per CDR3 protein. The table has fewer than 1,200,000 distinct CDR3 sequences, about 25% seen once; the top ten hold around 0.75%. These records were also assigned to another study, of T cells of mothers and their children.

Sequencing was performed on blood. The origin of the receptors is a girl aged 2 to 10 in good health. The conserved cysteine and the conserved F or W are not part of the CDR3 here.

j_gene | v_gene | CDR3aa
TRBJ2-7 | TRBV7-6 | ASSSWGQESEQY
TRBJ1-1 | TRBV20-1 | SARGPGKNTEAF
TRBJ2-2 | TRBV5-6 | ASSFGSLMAL
TRBJ1-2 | TRBV14 | ASSQDYWSHGYT
TRBJ1-6 | TRBV3-1 | ASSWSRTGLFNSPLH
TRBJ2-2 | TRBV12-3/TRBV12-4 | ASSSQGSTGELF
TRBJ2-3 | TRBV20-1 | SARRRGPRTDTQY
TRBJ2-5 | TRBV7-9 | ASSQGVAGDQETQY
TRBJ1-1 | TRBV29-1 | SAGTASTEAF
TRBJ1-4 | TRBV19 | ASSNSPGQGDEKLF
TRBJ2-7 | TRBV7-3 | ASSLLAGTHYEQY
TRBJ2-5 | TRBV15 | ATSREVYRAHQETQY
TRBJ1-1 | TRBV5-1 | ASSFQWDTEAF
TRBJ1-4 | TRBV6-1 | ASSEGGRGTRNEKLF
TRBJ2-3 | TRBV12-3/TRBV12-4 | ASSLTLDTQY
TRBJ1-1 | TRBV20-1 | SVRGPSNTEAF
TRBJ2-7 | TRBV20-1 | SVTYSVLDEQY
TRBJ2-1 | TRBV9 | ASRGTGTSYSNEQF
TRBJ1-6 | TRBV27 | ASSLLGASYNSPLH
NA | TRBV6-2/TRBV6-3 | ASSYIGTLGTYEQY
TRBJ2-3 | TRBV7-8 | ASSWLTSGTDTQY
TRBJ2-3 | TRBV5-1 | ASSLASTLADTQY
TRBJ2-1 | TRBV12-3/TRBV12-4 | ASSFIPNEQF
TRBJ2-1 | TRBV4-2 | ASSQGEGGPPHNEQF
NA | TRBV7-6 | ASSSISGTAFYEQY
TRBJ2-2 | TRBV7-2 | ASSFSRDRGGQLF
TRBJ2-5 | TRBV27 | ASSYAGTGKETQY
TRBJ2-5 | TRBV6-2/TRBV6-3 | ASSRGRLTQY
TRBJ1-2 | TRBV4-3 | ASSQDIALNYGYT
TRBJ1-5 | TRBV20-1 | SARGAAGNQPQH
TRBJ1-2 | TRBV12-3/TRBV12-4 | ASSLPLSYGYT
TRBJ2-5 | TRBV10-3 | AISEVGTSEETQY
TRBJ2-1 | TRBV11-2 | ASSLVGQYHEQF
TRBJ2-5 | TRBV28 | ASSFPTQDKFGETQY
TRBJ2-7 | TRBV29-1 | SVVGPLEQY
TRBJ2-1 | TRBV28 | ASSPSGTGGREQF
TRBJ2-7 | TRBV28 | ASLSGSFYEQY
TRBJ2-1 | TRBV27 | ICASGYNEQF
TRBJ1-3 | TRBV6-5 | ASSYRTGAGNTIY
TRBJ1-4 | TRBV3-1 | ASSQVEGPATNEKLF
NA | TRBV14 | ASSQEIIVRDHQETQY
TRBJ2-1 | TRBV11-1 | ASRPFLAGARHNEQF
TRBJ2-7 | TRBV7-9 | ASSPPADYEQY
TRBJ2-7 | TRBV20-1 | SASVPGLVVEQY
NA | TRBV7-9 | ASSFNLGETVYEQY
NA | TRBV7-9 | ASSEEEGYNEQF
TRBJ1-1 | TRBV4-1 | ASSQGFMNTEAF
TRBJ2-7 | TRBV5-1 | ASRTSSDHEQY
TRBJ2-1 | TRBV5-1 | ASSFGTGEHPGNEQF
TRBJ2-2 | TRBV10-3 | AISEPQGSGTGELF
TRBJ1-2 | TRBV7-3 | ASSPDNRAYYGYT
TRBJ1-1 | TRBV14 | ASSQHPDTEAF
NA | TRBV12-3/TRBV12-4 | ASSLSLAYETQY
TRBJ2-5 | TRBV20-1 | SAPASGASKTQY
TRBJ1-4 | TRBV7-2 | ASSQVGTGGKKLF
TRBJ2-1 | TRBV19 | ASSIGNEQF
TRBJ1-1 | TRBV19 | ASSIWGLGTEAF
TRBJ2-1 | TRBV5-1 | ASSLMGALGGNEQF